Below are 30 T cell receptor beta chains sequenced from a single sample in a study of blood T cells in healthy people across ages. Combining a sample-barcoded 5' primer with a J-beta primer mix, a second PCR ran for roughly 6 to 12 cycles. TCRdb analysed the 5' RACE reads with MiXCR anew, one entry per CDR3 protein. The profile shows about 1.8 million distinct CDR3 sequences, roughly 52% of them singletons. The specimen was blood. The source is a middle-aged woman in good health.

This clonotype was picked up a small number of times. The rearrangement joins TRBV9 to TRBJ2-5; the match to TRBD2 covers 11 bases. The CDR3 is 18 residues long. CDR1 SGDLS and CDR2 YYNGEE come from the germline V gene. J lost 3 bases, V lost 4 bases, and 14 bases had no gene match. CDR3 region: CASSPQPLTSGDKETQYF. The CDR3 coding sequence is TGTGCCAGCAGCCCGCAACCACTGACTAGCGGGGACAAAGAGACCCAGTACTTC.

The chain employs TRBV6-5 and TRBJ1-2, with no clear D. The CDR3 is 16 amino acids. The germline V and J ends were trimmed by 0 bases and 4 bases, with 15 bases remaining between them. Germline V CDR1 and CDR2: MNHEY, SVGAGI. The CDR3 loop reads CASSYSTSTLVYGYTF. The CDR3 DNA sequence: TGTGCCAGCAGTTACTCGACTTCGACCCTTGTCTATGGCTACACCTTC.

This chain connects TRBV18 to TRBJ2-3; D is unresolved. This CDR3 contains 14 residues. Germline V CDR1 and CDR2: KGHSH, LQKENI. V was clipped by 4 bases and J by 2 bases, with 10 bases between them. The CDR3 DNA is TGTGCCAGCTCACACGGGCAGCTCACAGATACGCAGTATTTT. Protein: CASSHGQLTDTQYF.

This chain joins TRBV3-1 and TRBJ2-7; 9 positions match TRBD1. The V gene end was trimmed by 3 bases and the J gene end by 1 base; junction bases not matched to a gene: 7. Germline values: CDR1 LGHDT, CDR2 YNNKEL (reference sequence). The CDR3 is made up of 16 amino acids. In DNA, the CDR3 is TGTGCCAGCAGCCAGCGGGGACAGGGAACGTCCTACGAGCAGTACTTC. Amino acid sequence: CASSQRGQGTSYEQYF.

This clonotype was detected only a few times. The rearrangement joins TRBV7-2 to TRBJ2-6; possibly TRBD1 for D (6 bases). V shed 5 bases and J shed 0 bases, with 11 bases lying between them. Germline V gene lookup returns CDR1 SGHTA and CDR2 FQGNSA. The CDR3 runs 16 residues. The CDR3 nucleotides are TGTGCCAGCAGCACCTACAGGGCCTCTGGGGCCAACGTCCTGACTTTC. The encoded protein is CASSTYRASGANVLTF.

V gene TRBV7-8 combines with J gene TRBJ2-5, with D perhaps TRBD1 (5 bases). Trimming cost V 0 bases and J 5 bases, with 16 bases left between them. The CDR3 length is 16 residues. CDR1 is SGHVS, CDR2 FQNEAQ, per germline. CDR3 DNA sequence: TGTGCCAGCAGCTTAGCCGGCACGCCAGGGAAGGAGACCCAGTACTTC. It encodes CASSLAGTPGKETQYF.

Comments on this clonotype: One end of the junction varies from germline; a read error may be responsible. The chain couples TRBV24-1 to TRBJ2-3; 8 bases are shared with TRBD1. The CDR3 covers 13 residues. Germline CDR1 reads KGHDR; CDR2 reads SFDVKD. CDR3 amino acids: CAASRQGSDTQYF. The CDR3 nucleotides read TGTGCCGCCAGCCGACAGGGGAGCGATACGCAGTATTTT.

The chain joins TRBV20-1 to TRBJ1-2; 8 bases match TRBD1. The CDR3 is 13 residues long. Germline CDR1 DFQATT, CDR2 SNEGSKA (reference sequence). The J segment lost 5 bases and the V segment lost 0 bases, leaving 2 bases of the junction unmatched. The CDR3 DNA follows: TGCAGTGCTAGAGAGACAGGGGAATATGGCTACACCTTC. Translation: CSARETGEYGYTF.

The sample holds a few counts of this clonotype. This rearrangement joins TRBV29-1 to TRBJ1-2; 8 bases are a match to TRBD1. CDR3 size: 18 residues. CDR1 and CDR2 (germline): SQVTM, ANQGSEA. J was trimmed by 0 bases and V by 0 bases; bases with no gene match: 12. This CDR3 is CSVEDRDRRQLANYGYTF. CDR3 bases: TGCAGCGTTGAAGATCGGGACAGGCGACAGTTAGCTAACTATGGCTACACCTTC.

The chain links TRBV4-2 to TRBJ2-3; D is possibly TRBD1 (6 bases). The germline V gene has CDR1 LGHNA and CDR2 YNFKEQ. Between the trimmed V and J ends, which lost 2 bases and 2 bases, there was a span of 17 bases. There are 17 residues in the CDR3. CDR3 coding DNA: TGTGCCAGCAGCCAAACATTGACAGGTTCCGTCACAGATACGCAGTATTTT. Encoded protein: CASSQTLTGSVTDTQYF.

This clonotype turned up a few times. V and J are TRBV12-3 or TRBV12-4 and TRBJ2-5, with TRBD2 matching over 15 bases. CDR3 length: 16 amino acids. Losses at the gene ends were 4 bases for V and 5 bases for J; bases not matched to a gene: 5. CDR3 nucleotide sequence: TGTGCCAGCAGTTGGACTAGCGGGGGGGCCGGGGAGACCCAGTACTTC. As protein: CASSWTSGGAGETQYF.

This chain connects TRBV13 to TRBJ2-3; 9 bases match TRBD2. Germline CDR1 and CDR2: PRHDT and FYEKMQ (reference sequence). J was trimmed by 5 bases and V by 7 bases; bases with no gene match: 10. The CDR3 runs to 15 residues. The CDR3 region has the DNA TGTGCCAGCATTGGTGCGGGGGGGCTGGGAGATACGCAGTATTTT. Its protein product is CASIGAGGLGDTQYF.

This rearrangement joins TRBV7-9 to TRBJ1-2; possibly TRBD1 for D (5 bases). V was pared by 5 bases and J by 0 bases, with 16 bases between. CDR1 is SEHNR and CDR2 is FQNEAQ in the germline V gene (reference sequence). This CDR3 has 16 amino acids. CDR3: CASSPRQSSANYGYTF. CDR3 nucleotides: TGTGCCAGCAGCCCTAGACAGAGTTCAGCTAACTATGGCTACACCTTC.

The chain couples TRBV2 to TRBJ1-1, with a weak D call TRBD1 (5 bases). The CDR3 length is 14 residues. With 7 bases removed from V and 6 bases from J, the gap between germline ends came to 18 bases. Germline V gene lookup returns CDR1 SNHLY and CDR2 FYNNEI. The CDR3 DNA reads TGTGCCAGCATAGAGATTGGACGGGGCGCTGAAGCTTTCTTT. Protein sequence: CASIEIGRGAEAFF.

Only a few counts were recorded for this clonotype. CDR3 sequence (DNA): TGTGCCAGCAGCCTCCGAGCACTAACCTACGAGCAGTACTTC. This encodes CASSLRALTYEQYF. This sequence joins TRBV12-3 or TRBV12-4 and TRBJ2-7, with D unresolved. With 6 bases removed from V and 2 bases from J, the gap between germline ends came to 14 bases. CDR3 length: 14 residues.

A remark on this clonotype: This may be a read error: a much more frequent sequence differs by one nucleotide. Written as DNA, the CDR3 is TGCGCCAGCAGTCGACAGAATAAAGAGACCCAGTACTTC. As protein: CASSRQNKETQYF. V and J are TRBV10-1 and TRBJ2-5, with D maybe TRBD1 (5 bases). This CDR3 region has 13 residues. The V end was cut by 5 bases, the J end by 3 bases, with 10 bases between. In germline, CDR1 is WNHNN, CDR2 SYGVQD (reference sequence).

This clonotype was seen many times. The chain employs TRBV27 and TRBJ2-5; D might be TRBD1 or TRBD2, each matching 5 bases. Germline CDR1 is MNHEY and CDR2 is SMNVEV (reference sequence). The CDR3 sequence is 13 residues long. Trimming shortened V by 6 bases and J by 0 bases, and 8 bases separated the two germline ends. DNA of the CDR3: TGTGCCAGCAGGGGGACCAACCAAGAGACCCAGTACTTC. It is translated as CASRGTNQETQYF.

This chain joins TRBV11-2 and TRBJ1-2; D not certain. V was clipped by 3 bases and J by 2 bases, with 10 bases between them. CDR3 length equals 14 residues. Germline CDR1 reads SGHAT; CDR2 reads FQNNGV. The CDR3 is CASSLAPQNYGYTF. CDR3 nucleotides: TGTGCCAGCAGCTTGGCCCCGCAGAACTATGGCTACACCTTC.

The chain is built from TRBV10-2 and TRBJ2-6; D gene ambiguous. The CDR3 loop spans 16 amino acids. Germline V CDR1 and CDR2: WSHSY, SAAADI. Trimming took 2 bases from V and 0 from J, leaving 8 bases between them. The CDR3 here is CASSEPLYSGANVLTF. The CDR3 DNA reads TGCGCCAGCAGTGAGCCCCTTTACTCTGGGGCCAACGTCCTGACTTTC.

This chain joins TRBV28 and TRBJ2-7; 7 bases match TRBD1. The closer fit of TRBJ2-5 to the DNA end suggests the J call may be wrong. Germline V CDR1 and CDR2: MDHEN, SYDVKM. The CDR3 has 13 amino acids. CDR3 bases: TGTGCCAGCAGCACACAGGGGCTGGAGACCCAGTACTTC. Protein: CASSTQGLETQYF.

This clonotype was found a few times. The gene calls are TRBV7-9 and TRBJ2-7; 9 bases are a match to TRBD1. The germline CDR1 and CDR2 sequences are SEHNR and FQNEAQ (reference sequence). V shed 8 bases, J shed 5 bases, and the junction held 16 bases outside the gene matches. The CDR3 has 16 residues. CDR3 nucleotides: TGTGCCAGCTTACCCTGGGGGACAGGGACTCTCAACGAGCAGTACTTC. It codes for CASLPWGTGTLNEQYF.

The gene calls are TRBV28 and TRBJ2-4, with 7 positions matching TRBD2. The CDR3 extends over 15 amino acids. Germline lookup yields CDR1 MDHEN and CDR2 SYDVKM. V gave up 5 bases and J gave up 4 bases; unmatched junction bases: 8. The CDR3 region has the DNA TGTGCCAGCAGTCCCGCGGGGGAACCTAAAAACATTCAGTACTTC. It specifies CASSPAGEPKNIQYF.

The chain links TRBV20-1 to TRBJ2-7; weak D call: TRBD1 (6 bases). Germline values: CDR1 DFQATT, CDR2 SNEGSKA (reference sequence). The ends were cut back, 4 bases at V and 5 bases at J, with 15 bases in the middle. This CDR3 comprises 13 residues. The DNA of the CDR3 is TGCAGTGCTATACTAGGGGGAGCCCACGAGCAGTACTTC. Amino acid sequence: CSAILGGAHEQYF.

The genes are TRBV11-2 and TRBJ2-1; 7 bases align to TRBD1. The germline V gene has CDR1 SGHAT and CDR2 FQNNGV. CDR3 size: 15 residues. With V trimmed by 4 bases and J by 1 base, 4 bases remained unmatched. In DNA, the CDR3 is TGTGCCAGCAGCTCGACAGGGTGGTCCTACAATGAGCAGTTCTTC. The encoded protein is CASSSTGWSYNEQFF.

The rearrangement uses TRBV6-5 and TRBJ1-1, with 7 bases identical to TRBD1. This CDR3 comprises 13 residues. The V and J ends lost 5 bases and 6 bases, in that order; junction bases with no gene match: 6. CDR1 is MNHEY, CDR2 SVGAGI, per germline. DNA of the CDR3: TGTGCCAGCAGTAGGACAGGTCGGCCTGAAGCTTTCTTT. Its protein is CASSRTGRPEAFF.

This clonotype occurred a few times. The V gene is TRBV5-6, the J gene TRBJ1-5; TRBD1 matches 9 bases. Unmatched junction bases numbered 3, after V lost 3 bases and J lost 5 bases. Germline lookup yields CDR1 SGHDT and CDR2 YYEEEE. This CDR3 has 14 amino acids. The CDR3 DNA reads as TGTGCCAGCAGCTCTGGGACAGGGTATCAGCCCCAGCATTTT. As protein: CASSSGTGYQPQHF. Full variable domain (outside the CDR3, taken from reference TRBV5-6 and TRBJ1-5): DAGVTQSPTHLIKTRGQQVTLRCSPKSGHDTVSWYQQALGQGPQFIFQYYEEEERQRGNFPDRFSGHQFPNYSSELNVNALLLGDSALYLCASSSGTGYQPQHFGDGTRLSIL.

This clonotype was detected a few times. V usage is TRBV6-1 and J usage is TRBJ2-3, with 11 nucleotides matching TRBD2. Germline CDR1 reads MNHNS; CDR2 reads SASEGT. The CDR3 has 16 residues. J was trimmed by 0 bases and V by 5 bases; bases with no gene match: 4. Here the CDR3 reads CASSPTSGGSTDTQYF. CDR3 bases: TGTGCCAGCAGTCCTACTAGCGGGGGTAGCACAGATACGCAGTATTTT.

The chain recombines TRBV6-5 with TRBJ1-5, with D possibly TRBD1 on 6 matching bases. The CDR3 length is 13 residues. The germline V and J ends were trimmed by 6 bases and 3 bases, with 9 bases remaining between them. Germline V gene lookup returns CDR1 MNHEY and CDR2 SVGAGI. The CDR3 is CASRDSHNQPQHF. In DNA, the CDR3 is TGTGCCAGCAGGGACAGTCACAATCAGCCCCAGCATTTT.

This clonotype was seen only a few times. This chain uses TRBV25-1 with TRBJ2-4; 7 positions match TRBD1. Germline loops: CDR1 MGHDK, CDR2 SYGVNS. The CDR3 sequence is 15 residues long. V shed 6 bases, J shed 5 bases, and the junction held 10 bases outside the gene matches. Written as DNA, the CDR3 is TGTGCCAGCAGCAAAAGGGGACAGTGGCAAAACATTCAGTACTTC. Protein product: CASSKRGQWQNIQYF. Together with reference TRBV25-1 and TRBJ2-4, the CDR3 gives the full variable domain: EADIYQTPRYLVIGTGKKITLECSQTMGHDKMYWYQQDPGMELHLIHYSYGVNSTEKGDLSSESTVSRIRTEHFPLTLESARPSHTSQYLCASSKRGQWQNIQYFGAGTRLSVL.

The CDR3 spells CSVEDAEQYF. CDR3 nucleotide sequence: TGCAGCGTTGAAGATGCAGAGCAGTACTTC. This chain links TRBV29-1 with TRBJ2-7, with D hard to call. This CDR3 is 10 amino acids long. Germline loops: CDR1 SQVTM, CDR2 ANQGSEA. Between the trimmed V and J ends, which lost 0 bases and 7 bases, there was a span of 4 bases.